What follows describes a single T cell receptor beta chain. The antigen remains unidentified. Germline lookup yields CDR1 SGHTA and CDR2 FQGTGA. V shed 5 bases, J shed 3 bases, and the junction held 10 bases outside the gene matches. CDR3 length: 16 residues. Findings and caveats of the study: Tumor Tregs overlapped most with tumor, then blood, naive CD4+ cells.

TCRdb used MiXCR to reprocess the 5' RACE reads, holding one entry per CDR3 protein. Found here are several thousand distinct CDR3 sequences, around 40% of them singletons; the top ten hold approximately 7%. The sequence was collected from a female donor with breast cancer. The material sequenced was tumor-infiltrating memory CD4+ T cells sorted from the breast tumor. Sample subset: memory CD4+ T cells, CD4+CD45RO+CD25-. This chain links TRBV7-3 with TRBJ2-3; TRBD1 matches at 8 bases. CDR3 amino acids: CASSAQGAVRTDTQYF. The CDR3 region has the DNA TGTGCCAGCAGCGCCCAGGGGGCGGTCAGGACAGATACGCAGTATTTT.